A selection of T cell receptor beta chains follows, all from one sample in a study of CD8 T cells in ankylosing spondylitis. MiXCR, applied by TCRdb to the 5' RACE reads, yields one record per CDR3 protein. The sample lists 300,000 to 400,000 distinct CDR3 sequences; approximately 14% were seen once. Sequencing was done on a sample of blood, either unsorted or a sorted T cell fraction (not recorded which). These receptors were collected from a male donor with ankylosing spondylitis or in good health (not recorded which). Both conserved end residues are part of each CDR3. Fields, in order: J gene, D gene, clone size, V gene, CDR3 DNA, CDR3 protein. D genes are given only for firm matches. Clone size, where shown, is once, few, many, or a class for clones that have expanded.

j_call: TRBJ1-5; d_call: NA; clone_size: many; v_call: TRBV5-1; cdr3_nt: TGCGCCAGCAGGGTAGGGGTTGGGGAAAATCAGCCCCAGCATTTT; cdr3_aa: CASRVGVGENQPQHF
j_call: TRBJ2-3; d_call: TRBD2; clone_size: NA; v_call: TRBV12-3/TRBV12-4; cdr3_nt: TGTGCCAGCAGCCAAGGACTAGCGGACTACACAGATACGCAGTATTTT; cdr3_aa: CASSQGLADYTDTQYF
j_call: TRBJ1-2; d_call: NA; clone_size: NA; v_call: TRBV5-1; cdr3_nt: TGCGCCAGCAGCTTTGCCGGAGGCTACACCTTC; cdr3_aa: CASSFAGGYTF
j_call: TRBJ1-2; d_call: TRBD1; clone_size: NA; v_call: TRBV4-1; cdr3_nt: TGCGCCAGCAGCCAGACAGGGGGCGATCACTATGGCTACACCTTC; cdr3_aa: CASSQTGGDHYGYTF
j_call: TRBJ2-5; d_call: TRBD1; clone_size: NA; v_call: TRBV12-3/TRBV12-4; cdr3_nt: TGTGCCAGCACTCTGGCAGGGGGCATGGAGACCCAGTACTTC; cdr3_aa: CASTLAGGMETQYF
j_call: TRBJ1-1; d_call: NA; clone_size: NA; v_call: TRBV20-1; cdr3_nt: TGCAGTGCTAGCACGGGGTGGGGGCTTACTGAAGCTTTCTTT; cdr3_aa: CSASTGWGLTEAFF
j_call: TRBJ2-2; d_call: NA; clone_size: many; v_call: TRBV12-3/TRBV12-4; cdr3_nt: TGTGCCAGCAAGGGACAAATGAACACCGGGGAGCTGTTTTTT; cdr3_aa: CASKGQMNTGELFF
j_call: TRBJ1-5; d_call: NA; clone_size: NA; v_call: TRBV6-1; cdr3_nt: TGTGCCAGCAGCCCCGGAGCGGGCAATCAGCCCCAGCATTTT; cdr3_aa: CASSPGAGNQPQHF
j_call: TRBJ2-5; d_call: NA; clone_size: NA; v_call: TRBV18; cdr3_nt: TGTGCCAGCTCACCTCGGACTGATCGGGAGACCCAGTACTTC; cdr3_aa: CASSPRTDRETQYF
j_call: TRBJ2-7; d_call: NA; clone_size: NA; v_call: TRBV3-1; cdr3_nt: TGTGCCAGCAGCCAGGCCAATGTCGAGCAGTACTTC; cdr3_aa: CASSQANVEQYF
j_call: TRBJ2-6; d_call: NA; clone_size: NA; v_call: TRBV30; cdr3_nt: TGTGCCTGGAGTGTACCTCTATCTGGGGCCAACGTCCTGACTTTC; cdr3_aa: CAWSVPLSGANVLTF
j_call: TRBJ2-7; d_call: TRBD1; clone_size: few; v_call: TRBV27; cdr3_nt: TGTGCCAGCAGTCGACAGGGGTGGGGATCCTACGAGCAGTACTTC; cdr3_aa: CASSRQGWGSYEQYF
j_call: TRBJ2-1; d_call: NA; clone_size: NA; v_call: TRBV5-4; cdr3_nt: TGTGCCAGCAGCGCCCGGGCCAACAGTGAGCAGTTCTTC; cdr3_aa: CASSARANSEQFF
j_call: TRBJ2-3; d_call: NA; clone_size: few; v_call: TRBV29-1; cdr3_nt: TGCAGCGTCAGGGGTTCTGGAGATACGCAGTATTTT; cdr3_aa: CSVRGSGDTQYF
j_call: TRBJ2-5; d_call: NA; clone_size: NA; v_call: TRBV12-3/TRBV12-4; cdr3_nt: TGTGCCAGCAGTCTACCAGGGTCGCAAGAGACCCAGTACTTC; cdr3_aa: CASSLPGSQETQYF
j_call: TRBJ1-6; d_call: NA; clone_size: many; v_call: TRBV12-3/TRBV12-4; cdr3_nt: TGTGCCAGCAGTTTTGACAGGAAGAATTCACCCCTCCACTTT; cdr3_aa: CASSFDRKNSPLHF
j_call: TRBJ2-6; d_call: TRBD1; clone_size: many; v_call: TRBV6-1; cdr3_nt: TGTGCCAGCAGAGTCGGCACAGGGGGATCTGGGGCCAACGTCCTGACTTTC; cdr3_aa: CASRVGTGGSGANVLTF
j_call: TRBJ1-6; d_call: NA; clone_size: NA; v_call: TRBV4-2; cdr3_nt: TGTGCCAGCAGCCAAGATGCGGTACAGGGAAATTCACCCCTCCACTTT; cdr3_aa: CASSQDAVQGNSPLHF
j_call: TRBJ1-2; d_call: NA; clone_size: NA; v_call: TRBV7-2; cdr3_nt: TGTGCCAGCAGCGAGGGGGGCCCCCCCTCTAACTATGGCTACACCTTC; cdr3_aa: CASSEGGPPSNYGYTF
j_call: TRBJ2-1; d_call: TRBD2; clone_size: NA; v_call: TRBV5-5; cdr3_nt: TGTGCCAGCACCAAACTAGCGGGGACCTACAATGAGCAGTTCTTC; cdr3_aa: CASTKLAGTYNEQFF
j_call: TRBJ2-2; d_call: NA; clone_size: many; v_call: TRBV6-1; cdr3_nt: TGTGCCAGCAGTGAAGTGGCGAACACCGGGGAGCTGTTTTTT; cdr3_aa: CASSEVANTGELFF
j_call: TRBJ2-3; d_call: TRBD2; clone_size: NA; v_call: TRBV10-3; cdr3_nt: TGTGCCACCACGCGGGGAGGGCCAACAGATACGCAGTATTTT; cdr3_aa: CATTRGGPTDTQYF
j_call: TRBJ2-4; d_call: NA; clone_size: few; v_call: TRBV7-9; cdr3_nt: TGTGCCAGCAGCTTAGGGACAACCTTTGGGAACATTCAGTACTTC; cdr3_aa: CASSLGTTFGNIQYF
j_call: TRBJ1-2; d_call: NA; clone_size: few; v_call: TRBV6-1; cdr3_nt: TGTGCCAGCAGGGTCGCCGGGTTACATGGCTACACCTTC; cdr3_aa: CASRVAGLHGYTF
j_call: TRBJ2-7; d_call: TRBD2; clone_size: NA; v_call: TRBV20-1; cdr3_nt: TGCAGTGCTAGGGTGACTAGCGGGCCCTACGAGCAGTACTTC; cdr3_aa: CSARVTSGPYEQYF
j_call: TRBJ2-3; d_call: TRBD2; clone_size: NA; v_call: TRBV11-2; cdr3_nt: TGTGCCAGCAGCACGACCTTACTAGCGGGGAAACCCACAGATACGCAGTATTTT; cdr3_aa: CASSTTLLAGKPTDTQYF
j_call: TRBJ1-3; d_call: TRBD1; clone_size: few; v_call: TRBV11-3; cdr3_nt: TGTGCCAGCAGCGTCTGGACAGGGAACTCTGGAAACACCATATATTTT; cdr3_aa: CASSVWTGNSGNTIYF
j_call: TRBJ2-1; d_call: NA; clone_size: NA; v_call: TRBV12-5; cdr3_nt: TGTGCTAGTGGTTTGGTACTGGCGGGCTCCTACAATGAGCAGTTCTTC; cdr3_aa: CASGLVLAGSYNEQFF
j_call: TRBJ2-2; d_call: NA; clone_size: few; v_call: TRBV20-1; cdr3_nt: TGCAGTGCTAGGGCACTACCATCGAACACCGGGGAGCTGTTTTTT; cdr3_aa: CSARALPSNTGELFF
j_call: TRBJ1-1; d_call: NA; clone_size: many; v_call: TRBV5-1; cdr3_nt: TGCGCCAGCAGCTTGGGGTCGCAGGGAAACACTGAAGCTTTCTTT; cdr3_aa: CASSLGSQGNTEAFF
j_call: TRBJ2-2; d_call: NA; clone_size: NA; v_call: TRBV7-9; cdr3_nt: TGTGCCTTCCATACGGAGCTGTTTTTT; cdr3_aa: CAFHTELFF
j_call: TRBJ2-7; d_call: NA; clone_size: few; v_call: TRBV9; cdr3_nt: TGTGCCAGCAGCGTAGGGCTCCCTTACGGGACTCTCTCCTACGAGCAGTACTTC; cdr3_aa: CASSVGLPYGTLSYEQYF
j_call: TRBJ1-1; d_call: NA; clone_size: few; v_call: TRBV29-1; cdr3_nt: TGCAGCGTCAGGGTGTCTGAAGCTTTCTTT; cdr3_aa: CSVRVSEAFF
j_call: TRBJ2-4; d_call: NA; clone_size: NA; v_call: TRBV20-1; cdr3_nt: TGCAGTGCTAGTCAGGGGGGGTTAGCCAAAAACATTCAGTACTTC; cdr3_aa: CSASQGGLAKNIQYF
j_call: TRBJ1-4; d_call: TRBD1; clone_size: few; v_call: TRBV15; cdr3_nt: TGTGCCACCAGCAGAGCGGGACAGGGGTTTGAAAAACTGTTTTTT; cdr3_aa: CATSRAGQGFEKLFF
j_call: TRBJ2-1; d_call: TRBD2; clone_size: many; v_call: TRBV5-1; cdr3_nt: TGCGCCAGCAGCTTGTCCGGGACTAGCGGGTTAACCAGCTCCTACAATGAGCAGTTCTTC; cdr3_aa: CASSLSGTSGLTSSYNEQFF
j_call: TRBJ2-6; d_call: TRBD1; clone_size: NA; v_call: TRBV11-1; cdr3_nt: TGTGCCAGCAGCTTACGGGACAGGGGACTCCCTGGGGCCAACGTCCTGACTTTC; cdr3_aa: CASSLRDRGLPGANVLTF
j_call: TRBJ2-1; d_call: TRBD2; clone_size: NA; v_call: TRBV3-1; cdr3_nt: TGTGCCAGCAGCCAAGAACCTAGGGCTAGCGGGAGAGGGGACAGACTCTTC; cdr3_aa: CASSQEPRASGRGDRLF
j_call: TRBJ2-2; d_call: NA; clone_size: NA; v_call: TRBV7-2; cdr3_nt: TGTGCCAGCGACTCGGGGATCGGTTACGACACCGGGGAGCTGTTTTTT; cdr3_aa: CASDSGIGYDTGELFF
j_call: TRBJ1-1; d_call: NA; clone_size: many; v_call: TRBV29-1; cdr3_nt: TGCAGCGTTGAAAGTCTGGCAGGGAACACTGAAGCTTTCTTT; cdr3_aa: CSVESLAGNTEAFF
j_call: TRBJ2-1; d_call: TRBD1; clone_size: few; v_call: TRBV20-1; cdr3_nt: TGCAGTGCTAGAAGGACAGGGAACTACAATGAGCAGTTCTTC; cdr3_aa: CSARRTGNYNEQFF
j_call: TRBJ2-4; d_call: NA; clone_size: NA; v_call: TRBV7-9; cdr3_nt: TGTGCCAGCAGCCCAGGGTCGGTTTCCAAAAACATTCAGTACTTC; cdr3_aa: CASSPGSVSKNIQYF
j_call: TRBJ2-7; d_call: NA; clone_size: few; v_call: TRBV20-1; cdr3_nt: TGCAGTGCTAATGGTCTAACCTCCTACGAGCAGTACTTC; cdr3_aa: CSANGLTSYEQYF
j_call: TRBJ2-6; d_call: NA; clone_size: many; v_call: TRBV11-2; cdr3_nt: TGTGCCAGCAGCCTAGGGGCTTACGCGGGGGCCAACGTCCTGACTTTC; cdr3_aa: CASSLGAYAGANVLTF
j_call: TRBJ2-7; d_call: TRBD1; clone_size: NA; v_call: TRBV5-5; cdr3_nt: TGTGCCAGCAGCTTTCTACAGGGGGCAAGCTCCTACGAGCAGTACTTC; cdr3_aa: CASSFLQGASSYEQYF
j_call: TRBJ2-3; d_call: NA; clone_size: NA; v_call: TRBV12-3/TRBV12-4; cdr3_nt: TGTGCCAGCACCAATACAGATACGCAGTATTTT; cdr3_aa: CASTNTDTQYF